This T cell receptor (beta chain) was captured in a study of cytomegalovirus exposure and HLA in healthy donors (dated by TCRdb to the late 2010s). For the wider study: The 550 to 750 repertoires of the first cohort and the 120 validation repertoires were produced on the same platform, according to a later analysis. The study was designed to test whether signatures of past pathogen exposure could be identified by cataloging public T cell receptors. A separate validation cohort of approximately 120 different subjects was used in addition to the approximately 610-subject first cohort. To predict cytomegalovirus infection status, the study combined high-throughput TCR immunosequencing, statistical association of individual TCRs with disease status, and machine learning. Beyond this particular receptor, the publication reports: The authors suggested that the approach could potentially be extended to other disease states and immunological phenotypes. A later analysis lacked HLA typing for the validation cohort, so it scored co-occurrence in that cohort across all 120 or so repertoires. The study gave a list of 150 to 200 TCR beta chains associated with cytomegalovirus. Of the cluster scores, 94% were above 0 in a later analysis, which found that TCRs clustered in the first cohort also tended to co-occur in the roughly 130 validation repertoires. In both the original and validation cohorts, the classifier was reported to diagnose cytomegalovirus status with high specificity and sensitivity. In vitro tests confirmed that a few of the cytomegalovirus-associated TCR beta chains recognize cytomegalovirus antigens. While some public TCRs were present in many individuals, most TCR sequences turned up only very rarely across donors.

Library creation used the immunoSEQ multiplex PCR assay. Turning to the authors' computational methods: A statistical classification framework was developed to diagnose cytomegalovirus status using the catalog of TCR beta chain sequences. The immuneACCESS repertoire file appears here via TCRdb, limited to in-frame rearrangements. These files lack a portion of the clones; in checked studies, under half of the deficit traces to unresolved V genes, and the cause of the others is not known. V, J and clone size derive from that table, while D and trimming were established from the DNA sequence. The sample yields roughly 350,000 clones; approximately 90% were counted once. Of the sample, about 0.8% is held by the ten largest clones. Via the germline V gene, CDR1 is SGHVS and CDR2 FQNEAQ. The junction carries 16 bases between V and J, which are trimmed by 5 bases and 5 bases respectively. CDR3 length: 14 amino acids, cysteine to phenylalanine. Just CDR3 DNA is preserved here, 42 bases in frame from base 1.

The donors were included in the validation cohort of roughly 130 subjects, a group kept apart from the 666-subject first cohort. Details on this clone: Its antigen is not yet known. Base qualities are missing; no much larger clone stands one base away.

The rearrangement joined TRBV7-8 to TRBJ2-7; the D region possibly corresponds to TRBD1 (6 bases align). The receptor comes from a young woman in good health and CMV-seronegative. The sample consisted of PBMCs. For the CDR3, the sequence is CASSAGTSPDEQYF. The nucleotide sequence is given as TGTGCCAGCAGCGCCGGGACATCCCCCGACGAGCAGTACTTC.